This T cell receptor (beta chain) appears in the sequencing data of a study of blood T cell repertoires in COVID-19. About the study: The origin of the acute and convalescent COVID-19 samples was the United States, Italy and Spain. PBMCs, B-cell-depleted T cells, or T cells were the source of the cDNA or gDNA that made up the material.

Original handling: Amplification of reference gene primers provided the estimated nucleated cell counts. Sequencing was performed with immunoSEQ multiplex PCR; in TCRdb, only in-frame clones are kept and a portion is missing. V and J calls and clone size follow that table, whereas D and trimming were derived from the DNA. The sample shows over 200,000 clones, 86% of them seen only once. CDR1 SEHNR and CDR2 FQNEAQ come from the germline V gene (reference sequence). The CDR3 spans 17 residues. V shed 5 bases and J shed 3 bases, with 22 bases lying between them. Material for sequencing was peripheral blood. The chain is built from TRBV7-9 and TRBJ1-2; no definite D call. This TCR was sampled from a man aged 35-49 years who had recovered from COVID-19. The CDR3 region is CASSTTSLLLSDYGYTF. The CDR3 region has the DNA TGTGCCAGCAGCACCACCTCCCTTCTCCTCTCGGACTATGGCTACACCTTC.